The 5 T cell receptor beta chains below were found in one sample sequenced in a study of shared clonotypes between healthy human individuals. Naivety among CD8 cells was defined by CD45RO negativity and positive CCR7 selection, thereby excluding terminally differentiated effector memory CD45RA+ cells. Clones were read by immunoSEQ multiplex PCR, and TCRdb kept only the in-frame ones, dropping some. The sample shows 1.5 million to 2.5 million clones, roughly 94% of them seen only once. The specimen sequenced was naive CD8+ T cells sorted from blood. The source of these receptors is a man aged 18 to 35 in good health.

This chain links TRBV12-5 with TRBJ1-2, with D tentatively TRBD1 (5 bases). Germline CDR1 and CDR2: LGHNT and FRNRAP. The CDR3 extends over 17 amino acids. V shed 0 bases and J shed 3 bases, with 17 bases lying between them. The CDR3 nucleotides are TGTGCTAGTGGTTTGGTGGTTATTTGGGGGTCGGACTATGGCTACACCTTC. Residues: CASGLVVIWGSDYGYTF.

About this clone: This specimen includes other DNA sequences encoding the same CDR3. The rearrangement joins TRBV27 to TRBJ1-5; 9 bases map to TRBD1. V shed 5 bases and J 4 bases; nucleotides not matched to a gene: 3. Germline assignment: CDR1 MNHEY and CDR2 SMNVEV (reference sequence). The CDR3 loop spans 14 amino acids. The CDR3 is CASSLQGANQPQHF. Here the CDR3 DNA reads TGTGCCAGCAGTCTACAGGGGGCGAATCAGCCCCAGCATTTT.

This chain uses TRBV5-4 with TRBJ2-1; 9 nucleotides line up with TRBD2. The CDR3 covers 15 residues. Trimming cost V 4 bases and J 7 bases; bases outside gene matches: 9. CDR1 and CDR2 from the germline V gene are SGHNT and YYREEE (reference sequence). The CDR3 here is CASSVYGLATNEQFF. DNA for the CDR3: TGTGCCAGCAGCGTGTATGGACTAGCGACGAATGAGCAGTTCTTC.

The chain joins TRBV4-2 to TRBJ2-2; D is unresolved. This CDR3 comprises 14 residues. Deletions cut 0 bases from V and 6 bases from J, with 8 bases between. Per the germline V gene, CDR1 is LGHNA and CDR2 is YNFKEQ. CDR3 in amino acids: CASSQEELPGELFF. DNA for the CDR3: TGTGCCAGCAGCCAAGAGGAGCTTCCCGGGGAGCTGTTTTTT.

This clone was seen only once. J is TRBJ2-7 and V is TRBV28; D possibly corresponds to TRBD2 (5 bases). The CDR3 totals 13 residues. V was cut by 1 base and J by 13 bases, with 17 bases left in between. Per germline, CDR1 MDHEN and CDR2 SYDVKM. Here the CDR3 reads CASSLSSGWRGYF. CDR3 coding DNA: TGTGCCAGCAGTTTATCTTCGGGGTGGCGTGGCTACTTC.